This TCR beta chain comes out of a study of cytomegalovirus exposure and HLA in healthy donors. Study findings and constraints: CMV antigen specificity was confirmed in vitro for three CMV-associated chains.

This CDR3 is 17 amino acids long. The germline gives CDR1 LNHDA, CDR2 SQIVND (reference sequence). V trimming: 4 bases; J trimming: 12 bases; junction bases outside the gene matches: 21. Healthy bone marrow donors formed the donor group. Turning to this clone: The antigen is undetermined.

The study ran its PCR with 60 Vbeta and 13 Jbeta primers. TCRdb keeps only in-frame clones here, not all; method: immunoSEQ multiplex PCR. The sample lists about 78,000 clones, less than 85% occurring once. This TCR came from a woman aged 50 to 60 in good health and CMV-seronegative. Sequenced sample: PBMCs. This rearrangement joins TRBV19 to TRBJ2-1; 7 positions agree with TRBD2. The CDR3 loop reads CASSNSLVLGSGAGQFF. The CDR3 nucleotides read TGTGCCAGTAGTAACTCCCTAGTACTCGGGAGCGGGGCCGGGCAGTTCTTC.